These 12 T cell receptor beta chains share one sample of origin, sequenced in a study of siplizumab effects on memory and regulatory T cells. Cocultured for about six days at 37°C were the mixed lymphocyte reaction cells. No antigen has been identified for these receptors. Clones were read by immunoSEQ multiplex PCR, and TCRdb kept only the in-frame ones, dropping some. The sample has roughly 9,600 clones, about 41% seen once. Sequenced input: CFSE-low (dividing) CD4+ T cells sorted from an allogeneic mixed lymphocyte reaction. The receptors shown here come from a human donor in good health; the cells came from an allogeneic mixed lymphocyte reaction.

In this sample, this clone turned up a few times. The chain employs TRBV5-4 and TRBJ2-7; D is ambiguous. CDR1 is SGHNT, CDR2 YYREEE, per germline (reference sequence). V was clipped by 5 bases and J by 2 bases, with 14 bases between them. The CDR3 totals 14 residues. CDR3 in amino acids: CASRENPITYEQYF. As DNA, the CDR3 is TGTGCCAGCAGAGAAAACCCTATTACCTACGAGCAGTACTTC. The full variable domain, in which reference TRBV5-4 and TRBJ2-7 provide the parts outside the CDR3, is ETGVTQSPTHLIKTRGQQVTLRCSSQSGHNTVSWYQQALGQGPQFIFQYYREEENGRGNFPPRFSGLQFPNYSSELNVNALELDDSALYLCASRENPITYEQYFGPGTRLTVT.

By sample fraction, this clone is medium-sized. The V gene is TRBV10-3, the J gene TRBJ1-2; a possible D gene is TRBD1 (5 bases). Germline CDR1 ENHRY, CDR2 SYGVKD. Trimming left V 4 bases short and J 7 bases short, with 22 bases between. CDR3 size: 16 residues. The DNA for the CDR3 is TGTGCCATCAGTGCTAATCGGGCAGGGAGGACGAGTGGCTACACCTTC. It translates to CAISANRAGRTSGYTF.

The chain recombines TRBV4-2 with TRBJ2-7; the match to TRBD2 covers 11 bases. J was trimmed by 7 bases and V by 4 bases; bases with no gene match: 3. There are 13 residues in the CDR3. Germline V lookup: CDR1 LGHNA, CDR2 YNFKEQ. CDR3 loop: CASSPGLAGEQYF. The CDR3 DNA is TGTGCCAGCAGCCCAGGACTAGCGGGTGAGCAGTACTTC.

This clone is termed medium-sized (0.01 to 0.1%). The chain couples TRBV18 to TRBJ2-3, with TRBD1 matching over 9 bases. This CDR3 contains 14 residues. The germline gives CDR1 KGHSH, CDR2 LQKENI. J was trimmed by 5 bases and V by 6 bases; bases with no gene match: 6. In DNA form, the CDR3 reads TGTGCCAGCTCTCGGACAGGGGTAGGAGATACGCAGTATTTT. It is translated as CASSRTGVGDTQYF.

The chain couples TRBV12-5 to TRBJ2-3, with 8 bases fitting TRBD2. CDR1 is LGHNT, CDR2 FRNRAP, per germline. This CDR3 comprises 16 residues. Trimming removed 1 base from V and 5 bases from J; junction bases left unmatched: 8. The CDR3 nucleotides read TGTGCTAGTGGTTTGGGGTCAGCGGGAGTGGGAGATACGCAGTATTTT. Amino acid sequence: CASGLGSAGVGDTQYF. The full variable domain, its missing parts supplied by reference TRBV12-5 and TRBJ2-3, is DARVTQTPRHKVTEMGQEVTMRCQPILGHNTVFWYRQTMMQGLELLAYFRNRAPLDDSGMPKDRFSAEMPDATLATLKIQPSEPRDSAVYFCASGLGSAGVGDTQYFGPGTRLTVL.

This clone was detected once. The CDR3 DNA follows: TGCGCCAGCAGCTCTCCCAGGGGGCGTATAAACACTGAAGCTTTCTTT. Its protein product is CASSSPRGRINTEAFF. The gene calls are TRBV4-1 and TRBJ1-1, with TRBD1 identical over 8 bases. This CDR3 region has 16 residues. Germline CDR1 is MGHRA and CDR2 is YSYEKL. V was pared by 5 bases and J by 2 bases, with 10 bases of the junction left unmatched.

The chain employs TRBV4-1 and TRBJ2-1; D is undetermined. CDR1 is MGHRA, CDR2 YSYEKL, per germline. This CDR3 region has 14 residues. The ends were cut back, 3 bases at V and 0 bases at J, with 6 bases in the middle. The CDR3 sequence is CASSQGYSYNEQFF. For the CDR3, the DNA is TGCGCCAGCAGCCAGGGATACTCCTACAATGAGCAGTTCTTC.

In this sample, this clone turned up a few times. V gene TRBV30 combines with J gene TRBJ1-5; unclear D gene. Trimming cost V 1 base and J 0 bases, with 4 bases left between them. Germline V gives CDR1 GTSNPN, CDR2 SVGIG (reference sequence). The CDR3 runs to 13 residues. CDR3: CAWSGYSNQPQHF. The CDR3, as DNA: TGTGCCTGGAGTGGCTATAGCAATCAGCCCCAGCATTTT.

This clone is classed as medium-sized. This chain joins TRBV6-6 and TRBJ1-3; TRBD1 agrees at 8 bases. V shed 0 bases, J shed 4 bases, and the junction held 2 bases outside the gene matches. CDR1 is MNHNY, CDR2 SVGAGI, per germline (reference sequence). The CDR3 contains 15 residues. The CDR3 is CASSYSRTGGNTIYF. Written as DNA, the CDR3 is TGTGCCAGCAGTTACTCCCGGACAGGGGGAAACACCATATATTTT.

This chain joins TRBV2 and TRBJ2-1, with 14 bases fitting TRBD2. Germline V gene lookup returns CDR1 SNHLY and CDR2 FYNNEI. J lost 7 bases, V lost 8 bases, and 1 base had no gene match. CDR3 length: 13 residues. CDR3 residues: CASRLAGGNEQFF. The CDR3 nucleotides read TGTGCCAGCCGACTAGCGGGAGGGAATGAGCAGTTCTTC.

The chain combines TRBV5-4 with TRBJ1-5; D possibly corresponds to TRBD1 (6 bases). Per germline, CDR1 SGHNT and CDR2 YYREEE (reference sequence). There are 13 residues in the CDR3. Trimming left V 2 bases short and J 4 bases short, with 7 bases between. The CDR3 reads CASSLQGNQPQHF. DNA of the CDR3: TGTGCCAGCAGCTTACAGGGAAATCAGCCCCAGCATTTT. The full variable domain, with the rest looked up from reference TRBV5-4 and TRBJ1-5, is ETGVTQSPTHLIKTRGQQVTLRCSSQSGHNTVSWYQQALGQGPQFIFQYYREEENGRGNFPPRFSGLQFPNYSSELNVNALELDDSALYLCASSLQGNQPQHFGDGTRLSIL.

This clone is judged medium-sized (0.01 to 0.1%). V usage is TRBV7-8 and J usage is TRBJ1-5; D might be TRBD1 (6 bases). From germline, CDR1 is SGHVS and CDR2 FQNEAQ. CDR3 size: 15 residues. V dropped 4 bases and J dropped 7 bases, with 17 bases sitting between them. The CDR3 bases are TGTGCCAGCAGCTGGGTTGGGGGCGCAGCCCAGCCCCAGCATTTT. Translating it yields CASSWVGGAAQPQHF.